These 16 T cell receptor beta chains came from one sample sequenced in a study of Graves' ophthalmopathy and Graves' hyperthyroidism. Amplification of TCR beta CDR3 regions used RNA transcripts. A first-round RT-PCR used HTBI primers, followed by a second-round multiplex PCR. TCRdb passed the multiplex PCR reads through MiXCR, listing each CDR3 protein once. The repertoire holds roughly 500,000 distinct CDR3 sequences, approximately 14% seen once, with 8% to 10% in the top ten. Specimen: blood. The receptors here all came from a woman aged 25 to 39 with Graves' ophthalmopathy.

The CDR3 loop is CASSYSPSGSKGTQYF. CDR3 DNA: TGTGCCAGCAGTTACTCTCCTAGCGGGAGTAAAGGGACCCAGTACTTC. This chain links TRBV6-5 with TRBJ2-5; 10 nucleotides match TRBD2. Trimming took 0 bases from V and 7 from J; bases not matched to a gene: 8. Germline V gene lookup returns CDR1 MNHEY and CDR2 SVGAGI. The CDR3 loop spans 16 amino acids.

The sample holds many counts of this clonotype. The chain recombines TRBV6-1 with TRBJ2-7, with D tentatively TRBD2 (5 bases). The germline V gene encodes CDR1 MNHNS and CDR2 SASEGT. The V end lost 2 bases, the J end lost 6 bases, and 11 bases lay between the germline ends. The CDR3 spans 13 residues. In nucleotides, the CDR3 is TGTGCCAGCAGTGAAAGGCTAGCCCTCGAGCAGTACTTC. Its protein is CASSERLALEQYF.

This clonotype was counted between two and nine times. The chain joins TRBV10-2 to TRBJ2-7, with a weak D call TRBD1 (6 bases). CDR3 size: 15 residues. The ends were cut back, 8 bases at V and 3 bases at J, with 20 bases in the middle. Germline V gene data show CDR1 as WSHSY and CDR2 as SAAADI. The CDR3 spells CASGGPGDTLYEQYF. CDR3 sequence (DNA): TGCGCCAGCGGCGGTCCCGGGGACACCCTCTACGAGCAGTACTTC.

The V call is TRBV28, the J call TRBJ2-7; 9 bases match TRBD2. CDR3 size: 16 residues. Per germline, CDR1 MDHEN and CDR2 SYDVKM. V shed 3 bases, J shed 4 bases, and the junction held 10 bases outside the gene matches. CDR3 in amino acids: CASSLGGGRALYEQYF. As DNA, the CDR3 is TGTGCCAGCAGTTTGGGTGGCGGGAGGGCGTTATACGAGCAGTACTTC.

This clonotype was counted ten times or more. This chain joins TRBV6-6 and TRBJ1-2; TRBD1 aligns across 9 bases. After removal of 2 bases from V and 5 bases from J, the junction contained 3 bases not matched to a gene. Germline V gene lookup returns CDR1 MNHNY and CDR2 SVGAGI (reference sequence). The CDR3 length is 14 residues. CDR3 region: CASSYEGTGYGYTF. CDR3 bases: TGTGCCAGCAGTTACGAAGGGACAGGGTATGGCTACACCTTC.

This clonotype has a handful of counts. The J gene is TRBJ2-7, the V gene TRBV29-1; D is undetermined. Germline V gene sequence: CDR1 SQVTM, CDR2 ANQGSEA. CDR3 size: 13 residues. The V and J ends lost 5 bases and 3 bases respectively, with 14 bases between them. The CDR3 region has the DNA TGCAGCGTTTTCCTAGGGTCCGACTACGAGCAGTACTTC. Amino acids: CSVFLGSDYEQYF.

This clonotype was picked up many times. The rearrangement links TRBV6-1 to TRBJ1-1; TRBD1 agrees at 9 bases. Trimming at V came to 5 bases and at J to 10 bases, leaving 14 bases not matched to a gene. The CDR3 runs to 15 residues. Germline assignment: CDR1 MNHNS and CDR2 SASEGT. The DNA for the CDR3 is TGTGCCAGCAGTACAGGACAGGGGCGGCTCGAGGGAGCTTTCTTT. Protein sequence: CASSTGQGRLEGAFF.

This clonotype was detected ten times or more. The V call is TRBV6-2 or TRBV6-3, the J call TRBJ2-5; a possible D gene is TRBD1 (6 bases). The CDR3 is 14 residues long. CDR1 is MNHEY and CDR2 is SVGEGT in the germline V gene. The germline V and J ends were trimmed by 0 bases and 3 bases, with 8 bases remaining between them. CDR3 coding DNA: TGTGCCAGCAGTTACTCGGGACACGAAGAGACCCAGTACTTC. Protein sequence: CASSYSGHEETQYF.

This clonotype was detected many times. V usage is TRBV27 and J usage is TRBJ1-3; D not resolved. The CDR3 length is 15 residues. V was pared by 5 bases and J by 0 bases, with 11 bases between. CDR1 is MNHEY, CDR2 SMNVEV, per germline (reference sequence). The CDR3, as DNA: TGTGCCAGCAGTCCTTCGGCCCGCTCTGGAAACACCATATATTTT. It yields the protein CASSPSARSGNTIYF.

This clonotype appeared a few times. The gene calls are TRBV11-1 and TRBJ1-2; D call uncertain. V was trimmed by 6 bases and J by 3 bases, leaving 20 bases between them. Germline CDR1 is SGHAT and CDR2 is FQDESV (reference sequence). CDR3 size: 16 residues. The CDR3 coding sequence is TGTGCCAGCAGTTACCTCCCAGGACTACTCGACTATGGCTACACCTTC. Its translation: CASSYLPGLLDYGYTF.

This clonotype has a count of ten or more. The rearrangement links TRBV6-2 or TRBV6-3 to TRBJ1-1; D not certain. The CDR3 runs to 12 residues. Trimming left V 3 bases short and J 7 bases short, with 9 bases between. Germline lookup yields CDR1 MNHEY and CDR2 SVGEGT. The CDR3 reads CASSYGTLEAFF. In nucleotides, the CDR3 is TGTGCCAGCAGTTATGGAACCCTTGAAGCTTTCTTT.

In this sample, this clonotype turned up a few times. The rearrangement uses TRBV7-2 and TRBJ2-5; 9 bases fit TRBD1. The CDR3 consists of 15 residues. Germline CDR1 and CDR2: SGHTA and FQGNSA. J was trimmed by 0 bases and V by 3 bases; bases with no gene match: 2. CDR3 protein: CASSFGTGYQETQYF. CDR3 DNA sequence: TGTGCCAGCAGCTTCGGGACAGGGTACCAAGAGACCCAGTACTTC. Based on the CDR3 plus reference TRBV7-2 and TRBJ2-5, the full variable domain is GAGVSQSPSNKVTEKGKDVELRCDPISGHTALYWYRQSLGQGLEFLIYFQGNSAPDKSGLPSDRFSAERTGGSVSTLTIQRTQQEDSAVYLCASSFGTGYQETQYFGPGTRLLVL.

At least ten counts were recorded for this clonotype. CDR3 DNA sequence: TGTGCCACCAGTGGGCCAGGCTATGGCTACACCTTC. As protein: CATSGPGYGYTF. The chain is built from TRBV24-1 and TRBJ1-2; D is ambiguous. The CDR3 is made up of 12 amino acids. Trimming pared 5 bases from V and 4 bases from J, leaving 7 bases between. CDR1 and CDR2 (germline): KGHDR, SFDVKD.

The gene calls are TRBV10-3 and TRBJ1-2, with D possibly TRBD1 on 6 matching bases. Trimming left V 0 bases short and J 6 bases short, with 14 bases between. The CDR3 is 15 residues long. The germline gives CDR1 ENHRY, CDR2 SYGVKD. CDR3 DNA: TGTGCCATCAGTGAGTCGATGGTCAGGGGCGATGGCTACACCTTC. As protein: CAISESMVRGDGYTF.

CDR3 loop: CASSATGQGQETQYF. CDR3 bases: TGTGCCAGCAGTGCGACCGGACAGGGCCAGGAGACCCAGTACTTC. V is TRBV7-3 and J is TRBJ2-5, with 8 bases lining up with TRBD1. The CDR3 contains 15 residues. The J segment lost 5 bases and the V segment lost 6 bases, leaving 11 bases of the junction unmatched. Germline CDR1 SGHTA, CDR2 FQGTGA.

This clonotype has just a few counts. The rearrangement uses TRBV6-1 and TRBJ1-1; D unclear. This CDR3 has 14 amino acids. V gave up 6 bases and J gave up 1 base, with 12 bases separating them. The germline gives CDR1 MNHNS, CDR2 SASEGT. CDR3 protein: CASRDSGENTEAFF. For the CDR3, the DNA is TGTGCCAGCAGGGATTCCGGGGAGAACACTGAAGCTTTCTTT.